Listed here are 2 T cell receptor beta chains from one sample, sequenced in a study of blood T cell repertoires in COVID-19. The protocol was immunoSEQ multiplex PCR, while the TCRdb copy is restricted to in-frame clones and leaves out a portion. The sample has some 260,000 clones, about 85% seen once; the top ten hold under 4%. Sequenced material: peripheral blood. The receptors stem from a young man with active or convalescent COVID-19.

The gene calls are TRBV9 and TRBJ2-1; the D gene is possibly TRBD1 (6 bases). The CDR3 covers 13 residues. Germline assignment: CDR1 SGDLS and CDR2 YYNGEE. V dropped 0 bases and J dropped 6 bases, with 7 bases sitting between them. The CDR3 is CASSVAGANEQFF. In DNA form, the CDR3 reads TGTGCCAGCAGCGTAGCAGGGGCCAATGAGCAGTTCTTC.

This clone was seen only once. This rearrangement joins TRBV29-1 to TRBJ2-2; 11 nucleotides agree with TRBD2. CDR3 length equals 17 residues. The trim removed 7 bases at V and 0 bases at J, leaving 10 bases unmatched. Germline V lookup: CDR1 SQVTM, CDR2 ANQGSEA. The CDR3 loop reads CSASGTSGIPNTGELFF. The CDR3 bases are TGCAGCGCTTCCGGGACTAGCGGAATCCCGAACACCGGGGAGCTGTTTTTT.